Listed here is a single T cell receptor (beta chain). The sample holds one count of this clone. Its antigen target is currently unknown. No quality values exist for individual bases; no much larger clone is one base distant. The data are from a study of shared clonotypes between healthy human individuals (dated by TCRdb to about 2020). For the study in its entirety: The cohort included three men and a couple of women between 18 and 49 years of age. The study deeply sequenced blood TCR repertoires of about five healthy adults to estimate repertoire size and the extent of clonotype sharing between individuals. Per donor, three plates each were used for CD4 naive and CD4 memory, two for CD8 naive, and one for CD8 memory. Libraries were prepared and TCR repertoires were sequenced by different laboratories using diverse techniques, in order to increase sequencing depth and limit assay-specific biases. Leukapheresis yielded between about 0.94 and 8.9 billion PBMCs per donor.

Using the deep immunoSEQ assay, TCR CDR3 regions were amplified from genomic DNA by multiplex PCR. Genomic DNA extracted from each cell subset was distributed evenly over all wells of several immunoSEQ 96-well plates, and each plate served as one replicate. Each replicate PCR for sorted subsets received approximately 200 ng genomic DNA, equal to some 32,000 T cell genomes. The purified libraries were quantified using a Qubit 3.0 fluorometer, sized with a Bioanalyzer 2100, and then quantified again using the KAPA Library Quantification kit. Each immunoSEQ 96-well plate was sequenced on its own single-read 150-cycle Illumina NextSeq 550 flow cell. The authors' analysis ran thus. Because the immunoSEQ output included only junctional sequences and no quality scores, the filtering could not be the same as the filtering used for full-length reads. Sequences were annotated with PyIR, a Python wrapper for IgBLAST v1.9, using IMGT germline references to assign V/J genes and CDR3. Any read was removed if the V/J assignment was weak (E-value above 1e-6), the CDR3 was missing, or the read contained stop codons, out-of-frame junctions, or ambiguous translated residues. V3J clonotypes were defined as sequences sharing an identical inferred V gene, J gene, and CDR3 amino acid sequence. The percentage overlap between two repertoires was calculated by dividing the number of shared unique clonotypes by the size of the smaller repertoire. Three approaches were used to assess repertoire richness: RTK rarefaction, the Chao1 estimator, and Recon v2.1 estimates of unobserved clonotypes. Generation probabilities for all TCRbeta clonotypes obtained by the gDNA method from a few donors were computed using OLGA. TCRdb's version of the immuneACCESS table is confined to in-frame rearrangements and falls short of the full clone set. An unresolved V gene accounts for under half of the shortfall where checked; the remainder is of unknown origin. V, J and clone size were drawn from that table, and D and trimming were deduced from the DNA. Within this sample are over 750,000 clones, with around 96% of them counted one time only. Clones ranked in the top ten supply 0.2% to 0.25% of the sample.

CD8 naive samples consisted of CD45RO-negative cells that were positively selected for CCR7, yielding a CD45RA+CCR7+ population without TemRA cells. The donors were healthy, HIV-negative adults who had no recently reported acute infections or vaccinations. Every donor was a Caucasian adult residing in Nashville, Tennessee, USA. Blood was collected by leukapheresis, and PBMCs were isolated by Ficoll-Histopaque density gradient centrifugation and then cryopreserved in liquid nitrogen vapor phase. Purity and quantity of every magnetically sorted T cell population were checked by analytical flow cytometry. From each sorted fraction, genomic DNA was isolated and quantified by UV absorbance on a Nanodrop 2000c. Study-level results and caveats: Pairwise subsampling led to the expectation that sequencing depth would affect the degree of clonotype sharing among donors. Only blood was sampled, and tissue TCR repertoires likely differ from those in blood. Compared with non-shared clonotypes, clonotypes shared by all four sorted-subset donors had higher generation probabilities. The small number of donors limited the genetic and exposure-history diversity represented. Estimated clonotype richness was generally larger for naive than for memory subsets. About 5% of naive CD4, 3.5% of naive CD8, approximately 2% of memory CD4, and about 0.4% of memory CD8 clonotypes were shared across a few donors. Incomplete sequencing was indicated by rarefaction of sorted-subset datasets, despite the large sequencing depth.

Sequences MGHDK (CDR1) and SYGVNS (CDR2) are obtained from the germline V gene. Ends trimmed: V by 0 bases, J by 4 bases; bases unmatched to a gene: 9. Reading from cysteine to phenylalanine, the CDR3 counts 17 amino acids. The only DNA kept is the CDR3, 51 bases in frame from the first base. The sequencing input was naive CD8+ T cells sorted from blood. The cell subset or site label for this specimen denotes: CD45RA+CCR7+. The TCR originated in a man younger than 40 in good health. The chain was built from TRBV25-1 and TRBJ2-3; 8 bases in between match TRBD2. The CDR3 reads CASSEYSGMVPSDTQYF. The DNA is TGTGCCAGCAGTGAATATAGCGGGATGGTGCCCTCAGATACGCAGTATTTT.